This TCR beta chain was found in a study of blood T cell repertoires in COVID-19. About the research overall: The origin of the acute and convalescent COVID-19 samples was the United States, Italy and Spain. PBMCs, B-cell-depleted T cells, or T cells provided the cDNA or gDNA that made up the material.

J was trimmed by 0 bases and V by 3 bases; bases with no gene match: 4. Germline-derived CDR1 and CDR2 are SGHTA and FQGNSA. The CDR3 extends over 16 amino acids. Original analysis: Nucleated cell counts were estimated from reference gene primer amplification. Assay used: immunoSEQ multiplex PCR; TCRdb lists only in-frame clones, some missing. V, J and clone size are taken as reported in that table, and D and trimming were inferred from the DNA itself. Of 110,000 or so clones listed, 84% were seen once; the top ten hold under 9.5%. The sequenced material came from peripheral blood. V is TRBV7-2 and J is TRBJ1-3; 8 nucleotides line up with TRBD1. The TCR was taken from a woman aged 40 to 50 with acute or convalescent COVID-19. The CDR3 region is CASSLGDRNSGNTIYF. CDR3 in DNA: TGTGCCAGCAGCTTGGGGGACAGGAACTCTGGAAACACCATATATTTT.